One and the same sample provided the 29 T cell receptor beta chains below, sequenced in a study of ipilimumab plus nivolumab after autologous stem cell transplantation. Using immunoSEQ multiplex PCR, the repertoire was profiled, and TCRdb retains in-frame clones only, with some absent. The profile shows roughly 43,000 clones, 70% to 90% of them singletons. This specimen was PBMCs, taken in a trial of ipilimumab plus nivolumab as post-transplant consolidation. The origin of the receptors is a male donor with multiple myeloma.

The chain recombines TRBV7-2 with TRBJ1-2; 7 nucleotides match TRBD1. CDR3 length equals 16 residues. Germline CDR1 and CDR2: SGHTA and FQGNSA. Trimming took 4 bases from V and 4 from J; bases not matched to a gene: 12. In DNA, the CDR3 is TGTGCCAGCAGCTCGAGTTTGGAGAGGGGGCCCTATGGCTACACCTTC. Its protein is CASSSSLERGPYGYTF.

DNA of the CDR3: TGTGCCAGCAGCCCCTATGTAGGGTACGAAACTTTCTTT. This gives the protein CASSPYVGYETFF. This chain connects TRBV7-2 to TRBJ1-1; D is unclear. CDR1 SGHTA and CDR2 FQGNSA come from the germline V gene. V was trimmed by 5 bases and J by 12 bases, leaving 19 bases between them. The CDR3 has 13 residues.

This clone was seen a handful of times. The V gene is TRBV10-2, the J gene TRBJ1-1; D perhaps matches TRBD1 (6 bases). Trimming shortened V by 8 bases and J by 4 bases, and 14 bases separated the two germline ends. Looked up from germline, CDR1 is WSHSY and CDR2 is SAAADI. The CDR3 totals 13 residues. CDR3 in DNA: TGCGCCAGCTATCCAGGGGTGGGCACTGAAGCTTTCTTT. This codes for CASYPGVGTEAFF.

This CDR3 is CASSPTGFGYEQYF. DNA of the CDR3: TGCGCCAGCAGCCCGACAGGGTTTGGCTACGAGCAGTACTTC. The chain employs TRBV5-1 and TRBJ2-7; 7 nucleotides align to TRBD1. After removal of 4 bases from V and 3 bases from J, the junction contained 7 bases not matched to a gene. The germline V gene encodes CDR1 SGHRS and CDR2 YFSETQ. The CDR3 sequence is 14 residues long. Together with reference TRBV5-1 and TRBJ2-7, the CDR3 gives the full variable domain: KAGVTQTPRYLIKTRGQQVTLSCSPISGHRSVSWYQQTPGQGLQFLFEYFSETQRNKGNFPGRFSGRQFSNSRSEMNVSTLELGDSALYLCASSPTGFGYEQYFGPGTRLTVT.

V and J are TRBV28 and TRBJ1-1; 9 bases are shared with TRBD1. CDR1 and CDR2 from the germline V gene are MDHEN and SYDVKM. This CDR3 spans 16 amino acids. V lost 5 bases, J lost 5 bases, and 12 bases stayed unmatched. The CDR3 loop is CASSPTSTGGWTEAFF. CDR3 sequence (DNA): TGTGCCAGCAGTCCGACCTCCACAGGGGGCTGGACTGAAGCTTTCTTT.

This clone was picked up a small number of times. This chain connects TRBV30 to TRBJ1-5, with D possibly being TRBD1 (6 bases). Between the trimmed V and J ends, which lost 0 bases and 3 bases, there was a span of 9 bases. CDR3 length: 14 residues. Per the germline V gene, CDR1 is GTSNPN and CDR2 is SVGIG (reference sequence). The CDR3, as DNA: TGTGCCTGGAGTGTGGGACACCACAATCAGCCCCAGCATTTT. Translation gives CAWSVGHHNQPQHF.

The chain employs TRBV16 and TRBJ2-5; D is perhaps TRBD1 or TRBD2 (5 bases each). Trimming removed 2 bases from V and 5 bases from J, with 9 bases in between. The germline CDR1 and CDR2 sequences are KGHSY and FQNENV. The CDR3 contains 13 residues. CDR3 region: CASSQNGAETQYF. CDR3 nucleotides: TGTGCCAGCAGCCAAAACGGGGCGGAGACCCAGTACTTC. Together with reference TRBV16 and TRBJ2-5, the CDR3 gives the full variable domain: GEEVAQTPKHLVRGEGQKAKLYCAPIKGHSYVFWYQQVLKNEFKFLISFQNENVFDETGMPKERFSAKCLPNSPCSLEIQATKLEDSAVYFCASSQNGAETQYFGPGTRLLVL.

The chain joins TRBV5-6 to TRBJ1-5, with unresolved D. CDR1 and CDR2 (germline): SGHDT, YYEEEE. V lost 0 bases to trimming and J lost 3 bases, with 4 bases between them. The CDR3 totals 13 residues. CDR3 residues: CASSLGHNQPQHF. CDR3 bases: TGTGCCAGCAGCTTGGGCCACAATCAGCCCCAGCATTTT.

There are a few counts of this clone. V gene TRBV7-2 combines with J gene TRBJ1-2; 7 nucleotides agree with TRBD1. CDR3 length: 15 amino acids. CDR1 is SGHTA, CDR2 FQGNSA, per germline. The V gene end was trimmed by 5 bases and the J gene end by 0 bases; junction bases not matched to a gene: 6. In DNA, the CDR3 is TGTGCCAGCAGCGCGGGGGGGACAGCTAACTATGGCTACACCTTC. This translates into CASSAGGTANYGYTF.

The chain has TRBV30 and TRBJ1-4; D is unresolved. The CDR3 is 18 amino acids. Deletions cut 4 bases from V and 0 bases from J, with 21 bases between. CDR1 and CDR2 from the germline V gene are GTSNPN and SVGIG (reference sequence). The CDR3 region is CAWIPRDGSPATNEKLFF. DNA for the CDR3: TGTGCCTGGATTCCACGAGATGGGTCCCCTGCAACTAATGAAAAACTGTTTTTT.

The J gene is TRBJ1-5, the V gene TRBV6-5; D call uncertain. V dropped 0 bases and J dropped 5 bases, with 11 bases sitting between them. CDR1 and CDR2 (germline): MNHEY, SVGAGI. This CDR3 is 15 amino acids long. The chain's CDR3 is CASSYSPPGDQPQHF. The CDR3 bases are TGTGCCAGCAGTTACTCCCCACCAGGAGATCAGCCCCAGCATTTT.

J is TRBJ1-2 and V is TRBV27; TRBD1 is a possible D gene (6 bases). Trimming stripped 5 bases from V and 4 bases from J, with 14 bases between. The CDR3 consists of 14 residues. Germline V gene data show CDR1 as MNHEY and CDR2 as SMNVEV (reference sequence). In DNA form, the CDR3 reads TGTGCCAGCAGTCCTCTGACAGGCTCCTATGGCTACACCTTC. It translates to CASSPLTGSYGYTF.

The chain links TRBV11-2 to TRBJ1-3; TRBD1 agrees at 8 bases. With 5 bases clipped from V and 4 bases from J, the junction kept 7 bases outside the gene matches. From germline, CDR1 is SGHAT and CDR2 FQNNGV. The CDR3 spans 15 residues. The CDR3 protein is CASSPGGDRGNTIYF. In DNA form, the CDR3 reads TGTGCCAGCAGCCCAGGTGGGGACAGGGGAAACACCATATATTTT.

V usage is TRBV6-4 and J usage is TRBJ2-7; 11 positions agree with TRBD1. This CDR3 is 15 amino acids long. Germline CDR1 and CDR2: MRHNA and SNTAGT. Unmatched junction bases numbered 7, after V lost 4 bases and J lost 5 bases. In DNA, the CDR3 is TGTGCCAGCAGTGCCGGGACAGGGGGTACCCACGAGCAGTACTTC. Protein sequence: CASSAGTGGTHEQYF.

V gene TRBV2 combines with J gene TRBJ2-7; 7 bases match TRBD2. J was trimmed by 3 bases and V by 5 bases; bases with no gene match: 4. This CDR3 has 13 residues. Germline V lookup: CDR1 SNHLY, CDR2 FYNNEI. CDR3 sequence: CASSPERGYEQYF. The CDR3, as DNA: TGTGCCAGCAGTCCAGAGCGGGGCTACGAGCAGTACTTC.

The chain carries TRBV5-1 and TRBJ1-2; D remains ambiguous. Germline V gene sequence: CDR1 SGHRS, CDR2 YFSETQ. Trimming pared 4 bases from V and 0 bases from J, leaving 10 bases between. The CDR3 contains 14 residues. This CDR3 reads CASSLRRANYGYTF. In DNA, the CDR3 is TGCGCCAGCAGCCTTCGGAGGGCTAACTATGGCTACACCTTC.

The chain employs TRBV5-4 and TRBJ1-4, with TRBD1 matching over 7 bases. CDR3 length: 14 residues. CDR1 SGHNT and CDR2 YYREEE come from the germline V gene (reference sequence). Unmatched junction bases numbered 11, after V lost 10 bases and J lost 5 bases. The CDR3 loop reads CAVGNRGRNEKLFF. The DNA of the CDR3 is TGTGCCGTGGGGAACAGGGGACGGAATGAAAAACTGTTTTTT.

This sequence joins TRBV29-1 and TRBJ1-4; D is unclear. CDR1 is SQVTM, CDR2 ANQGSEA, per germline. The ends were cut back, 4 bases at V and 6 bases at J, with 9 bases in the middle. There are 12 residues in the CDR3. CDR3 in amino acids: CSVASGDEKLFF. In DNA form, the CDR3 reads TGCAGCGTTGCCTCTGGAGATGAAAAACTGTTTTTT.

The V call is TRBV2, the J call TRBJ1-5; no clear D. The CDR3 is made up of 13 amino acids. Per germline, CDR1 SNHLY and CDR2 FYNNEI. The germline V and J ends were trimmed by 6 bases and 7 bases, with 13 bases remaining between them. CDR3 sequence reads: CASSNRVGQPQHF. CDR3 DNA: TGTGCCAGCAGCAATCGGGTGGGCCAGCCCCAGCATTTT.

This clone was found once. V usage is TRBV5-1 and J usage is TRBJ1-4, with D tentatively TRBD1 (6 bases). The CDR3 loop spans 14 amino acids. CDR1 and CDR2 from the germline V gene are SGHRS and YFSETQ. Trimming removed 4 bases at V and 5 bases at J, with 12 bases between. The CDR3 spells CASSLGGGNEKLFF. The CDR3, as DNA: TGCGCCAGCAGCCTGGGGGGCGGCAATGAAAAACTGTTTTTT.

The chain is built from TRBV5-6 and TRBJ2-5; 10 bases fit TRBD1. Trimming at V came to 0 bases and at J to 4 bases, leaving 0 bases not matched to a gene. From germline, CDR1 is SGHDT and CDR2 YYEEEE. This CDR3 spans 14 amino acids. CDR3 nucleotide sequence: TGTGCCAGCAGCTTGGGGACAGGGGGAGAGACCCAGTACTTC. Amino acid sequence: CASSLGTGGETQYF.

As to this clone: The junction shows a germline mismatch at one end, possibly a read error. The V and J genes are TRBV5-1 and TRBJ2-7, with D possibly being TRBD1 or TRBD2 (5 bases each). Germline CDR1 SGHRS, CDR2 YFSETQ. The CDR3 spans 12 residues. The CDR3 coding sequence is TGCGCCAGCAGCCGGGGATCGGGACGGATTACATTC. Encoded protein: CASSRGSGRITF.

J is TRBJ2-7 and V is TRBV16; a possible D gene is TRBD1 (6 bases). This CDR3 comprises 14 residues. Germline-derived CDR1 and CDR2 are KGHSY and FQNENV. With 1 base removed from V and 3 bases from J, the gap between germline ends came to 10 bases. The CDR3 nucleotides read TGTGCCAGCAGCCAATTGACCAGGGGCTACGAGCAGTACTTC. It translates to CASSQLTRGYEQYF.

CDR3 DNA sequence: TGCGCCAGCAGTGACCCCGGCACAGATACGCAGTATTTT. It is translated as CASSDPGTDTQYF. This chain connects TRBV10-1 to TRBJ2-3; D uncertain. Germline assignment: CDR1 WNHNN and CDR2 SYGVQD (reference sequence). The germline V and J ends were trimmed by 3 bases and 1 base, with 5 bases remaining between them. The CDR3 runs 13 residues.

The J gene is TRBJ2-7, the V gene TRBV6-6; D remains unclear. Germline assignment: CDR1 MNHNY and CDR2 SVGAGI (reference sequence). This CDR3 has 11 residues. Between the trimmed V and J ends, which lost 4 bases and 5 bases, there was a span of 6 bases. The CDR3 DNA sequence: TGTGCCAGCAGTTTCGGTAACGAGCAGTACTTC. Its translation is CASSFGNEQYF.

The chain joins TRBV20-1 to TRBJ1-3; no clear D gene. CDR3 length equals 11 residues. Germline V gene lookup returns CDR1 DFQATT and CDR2 SNEGSKA (reference sequence). Trimming took off 4 bases at V and 3 bases at J, with 4 bases between the two ends. CDR3 protein: CSATGGNTIYF. DNA for the CDR3: TGCAGTGCTACCGGTGGAAACACCATATATTTT.

This clone was recorded only once. The rearrangement links TRBV6-6 to TRBJ1-2; 10 bases are shared with TRBD1. The CDR3 has 14 amino acids. J was trimmed by 5 bases and V by 6 bases; bases with no gene match: 6. The V gene's germline CDR1 is MNHNY and CDR2 SVGAGI (reference sequence). Here the CDR3 reads CASRKGQGNYGYTF. The CDR3 nucleotides read TGTGCCAGCAGAAAGGGACAGGGGAATTATGGCTACACCTTC.

The J gene is TRBJ1-2, the V gene TRBV19; possibly TRBD1 for D (5 bases). The germline gives CDR1 LNHDA, CDR2 SQIVND (reference sequence). Trimming took 10 bases from V and 0 from J, leaving 18 bases between them. This CDR3 has 15 amino acids. In DNA form, the CDR3 reads TGTGCCACACTTTATCCGGGACGGCCTAACTATGGCTACACCTTC. Residues: CATLYPGRPNYGYTF.

The V gene is TRBV7-3, the J gene TRBJ1-1; D perhaps matches TRBD1 (5 bases). The CDR3 is 16 amino acids. CDR1 and CDR2 from the germline V gene are SGHTA and FQGTGA. V lost 1 base, J lost 4 bases, and 16 bases lay in between. This CDR3 is CASSLNRGLEVTEAFF. In nucleotides, the CDR3 is TGTGCCAGCAGCTTAAATAGGGGATTGGAGGTCACTGAAGCTTTCTTT.